This paragraph covers one T cell receptor beta chain sequence. The data derive from a study of blood T cell repertoires in COVID-19. Measured with immunoSEQ multiplex PCR; TCRdb has only the in-frame clones, and not every one. The sample includes under 250,000 clones, approximately 91% of them seen just once. The CDR3 totals 15 residues. The V gene lost 5 bases and the J gene lost 2 bases, with 13 bases spanning the gap. Germline V gene sequence: CDR1 LNHDA, CDR2 SQIVND (reference sequence). The genes are TRBV19 and TRBJ1-5; a weak D match, TRBD1 (5 bases). Sequenced: peripheral blood. The sequence derives from a man aged 25-40 years with COVID-19, enrolled during active disease. The CDR3 here is CASSSQGNGNQPQHF. The CDR3 DNA reads as TGTGCCAGTAGTTCCCAGGGAAACGGCAATCAGCCCCAGCATTTT.